This T cell receptor (beta chain) was profiled in a study of T-cell reconstitution after alpha-beta-depleted transplantation in children. Unique molecular identifiers were built into the TCRbeta library. TCRdb fed the PCR reads into MiXCR, producing one record per CDR3 protein. In the table there are 250,000 to 300,000 distinct CDR3 sequences, nearly 10% of which are singletons. This clonotype was seen only a few times. An end of the junction does not agree with germline; a read error may underlie this. The sequenced sample was PBMCs from the stem cell graft donor, obtained from the stem cell graft. The receptor was isolated from a human donor who donated a stem cell graft to a child with SCID.

CDR3 in DNA: TGCAGCGTCCTCAGGGGCGAGCCGTTCTTC. It specifies CSVLRGEPFF. The chain joins TRBV29-1 to TRBJ2-1, with D perhaps TRBD1 (6 bases). CDR1 is SQVTM, CDR2 ANQGSEA, per germline. The CDR3 sequence is 10 residues long.